This is a list of T cell receptor beta chains from one sample in a study of blood T cell repertoires in COVID-19. Sequenced by immunoSEQ multiplex PCR; TCRdb stores in-frame clones only, minus some. This table has 400,000 to 550,000 clones, 87% appearing once. Sequenced input: PBMCs or T cells enriched from blood (not recorded which). The receptors shown here come from a woman between 18 and 29 years old with acute COVID-19. Each CDR3 is given with its conserved first and last residue. D genes are given only for firm matches. For some rows the clone size is stated as once, few or many, or as a class when expanded; others skip it.

J | D | size | V | CDR3 | DNA
TRBJ1-3 | . | . | TRBV11-2 | CASSQTLSSGNTIYF | TGTGCCAGCAGCCAGACTTTGTCCTCTGGAAACACCATATATTTT
TRBJ2-5 | . | . | TRBV6-2/TRBV6-3 | CASSYSGKETQYF | TGTGCCAGCAGTTACAGCGGTAAAGAGACCCAGTACTTC
TRBJ1-6 | TRBD1 | . | TRBV4-1 | CASSQGGTGGSYNSPLHF | TGCGCCAGCAGCCAAGGGGGGACAGGGGGCTCCTATAATTCACCCCTCCACTTT
TRBJ2-2 | . | . | TRBV7-2 | CASSLYRARTGELFF | TGTGCCAGCAGCCTCTACAGGGCTCGAACCGGGGAGCTGTTTTTT
TRBJ1-5 | . | . | TRBV15 | CATSRDKSYNQPQHF | TGTGCCACCAGCAGAGATAAAAGCTACAATCAGCCCCAGCATTTT
TRBJ2-5 | . | . | TRBV19 | CASSIDFLGTTQETQYF | TGTGCCAGTAGTATAGATTTTCTCGGAACTACCCAAGAGACCCAGTACTTC
TRBJ2-3 | . | . | TRBV19 | CASSIAGSTDTQYF | TGTGCCAGTAGTATAGCGGGGAGCACAGATACGCAGTATTTT
TRBJ2-3 | TRBD2 | . | TRBV19 | CASSLNRGADTQYF | TGTGCCAGTAGTTTGAATCGGGGGGCAGATACGCAGTATTTT
TRBJ1-2 | . | . | TRBV6-5 | CASGSSNYGYTF | TGTGCCAGCGGTTCCTCTAACTATGGCTACACCTTC
TRBJ2-5 | TRBD1 | once | TRBV7-9 | CASSKGQGPQETQYF | TGTGCCAGCAGCAAGGGACAGGGCCCCCAAGAGACCCAGTACTTC
TRBJ2-3 | . | . | TRBV9 | CASSLTWGVDTQYF | TGTGCCAGCAGCCTCACCTGGGGAGTCGATACGCAGTATTTT
TRBJ2-7 | . | . | TRBV6-5 | CASRFRGVSYEQYF | TGTGCCAGCAGATTCAGGGGGGTCTCCTACGAGCAGTACTTC
TRBJ1-4 | . | . | TRBV9 | CASSVGGVDEKLFF | TGTGCCAGCAGCGTAGGGGGGGTCGATGAAAAACTGTTTTTT
TRBJ2-1 | TRBD2 | . | TRBV14 | CASSQDPTSGGFYNEQFF | TGTGCCAGCAGCCAAGACCCGACTAGCGGGGGGTTCTACAATGAGCAGTTCTTC
TRBJ1-2 | . | once | TRBV3-1/TRBV3-2 | CASSQAEDYGYTF | TGTGCCAGCAGCCAAGCGGAGGACTATGGCTACACCTTC
TRBJ1-1 | . | few | TRBV24-1 | CATSESKAFF | TGTGCCACCAGTGAGAGTAAAGCTTTCTTT
TRBJ1-6 | TRBD1 | . | TRBV3-1/TRBV3-2 | CASSLGTGGSPLHF | TGTGCCAGCAGCCTTGGGACAGGGGGATCACCCCTCCACTTT
TRBJ2-3 | TRBD2 | few | TRBV5-1 | CASSLGGLVSTDTQYF | TGCGCCAGCAGCTTGGGGGGACTAGTGAGCACAGATACGCAGTATTTT
TRBJ2-3 | TRBD2 | many | TRBV27 | CASSPYLSGSHTDTQYF | TGTGCCAGCAGTCCCTACCTTAGCGGGAGCCACACAGATACGCAGTATTTT
TRBJ2-1 | . | once | TRBV19 | CASRYRDISYNEQFF | TGTGCCAGTAGGTACCGGGACATCTCCTACAATGAGCAGTTCTTC
TRBJ2-1 | . | . | TRBV20-1 | CSALLYNEQFF | TGCAGTGCCCTATTATACAATGAGCAGTTCTTC
TRBJ2-5 | . | . | TRBV29-1 | CSVPDREETQYF | TGCAGCGTCCCCGACAGAGAAGAGACCCAGTACTTC
TRBJ2-3 | TRBD2 | . | TRBV4-3 | CASSQEVPPTSPDTQYF | TGCGCCAGCAGCCAAGAGGTCCCCCCGACTAGCCCAGATACGCAGTATTTT
TRBJ1-5 | . | . | TRBV24-1 | CATSADSNQPQHF | TGTGCCACCAGCGCGGATAGCAATCAGCCCCAGCATTTT
TRBJ1-2 | . | . | TRBV28 | CASSPQGVVYGYTF | TGTGCCAGCAGTCCACAGGGAGTGGTCTATGGCTACACCTTC
TRBJ2-5 | TRBD2 | . | TRBV5-1 | CASSRLAGGGETQYF | TGCGCCAGCAGCCGGCTAGCGGGAGGGGGAGAGACCCAGTACTTC
TRBJ2-3 | TRBD2 | . | TRBV19 | CASKVSSGGATDTQYF | TGTGCCAGTAAGGTATCTAGCGGGGGGGCTACAGATACGCAGTATTTT
TRBJ1-2 | . | . | TRBV28 | CASSYRSGGAF | TGTGCCAGCAGCTACCGTTCGGGAGGCGCCTTC
TRBJ2-2 | TRBD1 | . | TRBV10-3 | CAISPGTGSGELFF | TGTGCCATCAGTCCCGGGACAGGGTCCGGGGAGCTGTTTTTT
TRBJ1-2 | . | . | TRBV3-1/TRBV3-2 | CASSQELYGYTF | TGTGCCAGCAGCCAAGAACTTTATGGCTACACCTTC
TRBJ1-2 | TRBD1 | . | TRBV29-1 | CSVQDRAAYTF | TGCAGCGTCCAGGACAGGGCCGCCTACACCTTC
TRBJ1-2 | TRBD1 | . | TRBV5-4 | CASSGAGGNYGYTF | TGTGCCAGCAGTGGGGCAGGGGGAAACTATGGCTACACCTTC
TRBJ2-3 | . | . | TRBV9 | CASSVDLGLGTDTQYF | TGTGCCAGCAGCGTAGATCTGGGCCTCGGCACAGATACGCAGTATTTT
TRBJ1-6 | . | . | TRBV3-1/TRBV3-2 | CASSRDNNSPLHF | TGTGCCAGCAGCCGGGACAATAATTCACCCCTCCACTTT
TRBJ2-5 | TRBD2 | . | TRBV5-1 | CASSPGLAGETQYF | TGCGCCAGCAGCCCGGGACTAGCGGGAGAGACCCAGTACTTC
TRBJ2-7 | TRBD2 | . | TRBV5-4 | CASSGKLAGGTHYEQYF | TGTGCCAGCAGCGGAAAACTAGCGGGAGGGACCCACTACGAGCAGTACTTC
TRBJ1-2 | . | . | TRBV5-6 | CASKAWGRGYGYTF | TGTGCCAGCAAGGCGTGGGGGCGCGGCTATGGCTACACCTTC
TRBJ1-2 | TRBD1 | . | TRBV28 | CASRGTGGDRGGYTF | TGTGCCAGCAGGGGGACAGGGGGGGACCGGGGTGGCTACACCTTC
TRBJ1-5 | . | . | TRBV28 | CASSSQGQTIPQPQHF | TGTGCCAGCAGTAGTCAAGGACAGACAATCCCTCAGCCCCAGCATTTT
TRBJ2-7 | TRBD2 | . | TRBV5-1 | CASSLGFPSGGAGNEQYF | TGCGCCAGCAGCTTGGGGTTTCCTAGCGGGGGGGCCGGGAACGAGCAGTACTTC
TRBJ2-1 | TRBD2 | . | TRBV3-1/TRBV3-2 | CASSQDILAGGEQFF | TGTGCCAGCAGCCAAGATATCCTAGCGGGGGGCGAGCAGTTCTTC
TRBJ1-1 | . | . | TRBV6-5 | CASIPYNTEAFF | TGTGCCAGCATCCCTTATAACACTGAAGCTTTCTTT
TRBJ2-1 | TRBD1 | . | TRBV6-2/TRBV6-3 | CASSYIGQGALNEQFF | TGTGCCAGCAGTTACATCGGACAGGGGGCGCTGAATGAGCAGTTCTTC
TRBJ1-5 | . | few | TRBV27 | CASRMDSPNQPQHF | TGTGCCAGCAGGATGGACAGCCCCAATCAGCCCCAGCATTTT
TRBJ2-7 | . | few | TRBV25-1 | CASSGPGALMTF | TGTGCCAGCAGTGGACCGGGAGCACTAATGACGTTC
TRBJ2-3 | TRBD1 | . | TRBV29-1 | CSEGQLITDTQYF | TGCAGCGAGGGACAGCTGATCACAGATACGCAGTATTTT
TRBJ2-7 | . | . | TRBV28 | CASSFRGNEQYF | TGTGCCAGCAGTTTCAGGGGAAACGAGCAGTACTTC
TRBJ1-1 | TRBD1 | . | TRBV19 | CASSRIRDRGFMNTEAFF | TGTGCCAGTAGTCGTATCCGGGACAGGGGGTTCATGAACACTGAAGCTTTCTTT
TRBJ2-7 | . | . | TRBV10-3 | CAISETTGFYGTEQYF | TGTGCCATCAGTGAGACTACAGGGTTTTACGGGACCGAGCAGTACTTC
TRBJ2-7 | TRBD1 | . | TRBV27 | CASSFGTGVGEQYF | TGTGCCAGCAGTTTCGGGACAGGGGTGGGCGAGCAGTACTTC
TRBJ2-1 | TRBD2 | . | TRBV9 | CASSVGLAGIRSYNEQFF | TGTGCCAGCAGCGTAGGACTAGCTGGGATACGTTCCTACAATGAGCAGTTCTTC
TRBJ1-6 | . | . | TRBV11-1 | CASSLDPGNISLHF | TGTGCCAGCAGCTTAGACCCAGGGAACATTTCCCTCCACTTT